The T cell receptor beta chain described here comes from a study of STAT5B mutations in CD4+ large granular lymphocyte leukemia. Using immunoSEQ multiplex PCR, the repertoire was profiled, and TCRdb retains in-frame clones only, with some absent. The sample gives approximately 30,000 clones, 65% to 70% of which show up once; approximately 1.6% is in the top ten. This clone has just a few counts. Sequenced material: CD4+ T cells from blood buffy coats. This clonotype was obtained from a human donor in good health.

The CDR3 DNA is TGTGCCAGCAGCCGTGGGACAGTTGGCTACACCTTC. Its protein is CASSRGTVGYTF. The chain links TRBV7-2 to TRBJ1-2; 7 bases fit TRBD1. The CDR3 is 12 amino acids. From germline, CDR1 is SGHTA and CDR2 FQGNSA. V trimming: 5 bases; J trimming: 7 bases; junction bases outside the gene matches: 4.